This T cell receptor beta chain was profiled in a study of blood T cells in healthy people across ages. Broader study findings: Both higher diversity and more naive CD4+ cells marked long-lived donors when set against aged donors.

To note about this clonotype: The antigen is unknown.

V was trimmed by 3 bases and J by 9 bases, leaving 9 bases between them. CDR3 length: 11 residues. The germline gives CDR1 DFQATT, CDR2 SNEGSKA (reference sequence). Through a sample-barcoded 5' primer and a J-beta primer mix, a second PCR was run for about 6 to 11 cycles. TCRdb fed the 5' RACE reads into MiXCR, producing one record per CDR3 protein. The table includes some 1.4 million distinct CDR3 sequences, approximately 42% detected once. The source of this sequence is a woman between 18 and 29 years old in good health. The chain joins TRBV20-1 to TRBJ2-1; D might be TRBD2 (6 bases). The material sequenced was blood. In DNA, the CDR3 is TGCAGTGCTAGGCCGGGAGCTGAGCAGTTCTTC. Translating it yields CSARPGAEQFF.